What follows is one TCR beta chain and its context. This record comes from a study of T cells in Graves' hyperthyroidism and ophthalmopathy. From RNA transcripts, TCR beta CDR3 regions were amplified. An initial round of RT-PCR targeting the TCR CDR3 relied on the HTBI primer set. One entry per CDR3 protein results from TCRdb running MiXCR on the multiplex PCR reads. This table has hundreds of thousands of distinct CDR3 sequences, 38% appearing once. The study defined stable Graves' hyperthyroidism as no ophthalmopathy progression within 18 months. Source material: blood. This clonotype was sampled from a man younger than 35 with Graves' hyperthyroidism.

CDR3 loop: CASGSGQGEETQYF. The DNA of the CDR3 is TGTGCCAGCGGTAGTGGACAGGGAGAGGAGACCCAGTACTTC. The chain recombines TRBV7-6 with TRBJ2-5; TRBD1 matches at 8 bases. CDR3 length: 14 amino acids. V lost 8 bases and J lost 5; bases outside the gene matches: 10. Germline CDR1 SGHVS, CDR2 FNYEAQ.